This TCR beta chain was captured in a study of metastatic and nonmetastatic thyroid tumors. Study background: Across peripheral blood and tumor or nodule tissue samples taken from malignant and benign thyroid patients, the repertoires were compared with one another.

V was trimmed by 0 bases and J by 8 bases, leaving 8 bases between them. This CDR3 comprises 12 residues. Germline V gives CDR1 SGDLS, CDR2 YYNGEE. Findings and caveats of the study: The reported finding was significantly higher TCR beta diversity in malignant thyroid tumors relative to benign nodules, in blood and tumor.

Before thyroid surgery, none of the patients had received any treatment. TCRdb re-called the PCR reads via MiXCR. Of tens of thousands of clones in the sample, 20% to 25% were seen once. Note on this clone: Its target is not known.

Material: adjacent normal tissue. V usage is TRBV9 and J usage is TRBJ1-1, with no clear D. The TCR was taken from a female donor with papillary thyroid cancer or a benign thyroid nodule (not recorded which). Some clones in this sample may be carry-over from other donors' samples. The CDR3 region is CASSVGRREAFF. The CDR3 DNA sequence: TGTGCCAGCAGCGTAGGGAGACGGGAAGCTTTCTTT.